The source of this T cell receptor beta chain is a study of neurological immune-mediated disorders (dated by TCRdb to about 2019). Study-wide context: Of the 35 or so multiple sclerosis patients, around 30 had relapsing-remitting MS and 3 had secondary progressive MS. The cohort was made up of about 68 subjects, consisting of some 15 HAM/TSP patients, some 35 multiple sclerosis patients and about 20 healthy controls. Longitudinal samples, technical triplicates and paired sorted CD4+ and CD8+ T-cell subsets, alongside PBMC samples, were included among the approximately 98 TCR-beta libraries. Peripheral blood TCR-beta repertoires from HTLV-I-associated myelopathy (HAM/TSP) patients, multiple sclerosis patients and healthy controls were compared by UMI-based sequencing.

cDNA was synthesized by template-switch 5'RACE using a primer carrying a 10-nucleotide random unique molecular identifier by which each TCR transcript was tagged. Each sequencing run produced over 160 million TCR-beta sequences covering 15-18 subjects. Total RNA was extracted with the RNeasy kit. The KAPA Real-time Library Amplification kit was used to amplify TCR-beta VDJ regions with primers targeting the TCR constant region and the 5'RACE anchor. A first PCR added sample indexes and Illumina adaptors, after which a second PCR increased the library yield. The roughly 650 bp TCR product was size-selected on a 2% E-gel SizeSelection system after Ampure bead purification. Before pooling, libraries had their quality checked on a Bioanalyzer, their concentration measured with Qubit, and their quantity determined with the Kapa Library Quantification kit. An Illumina HiSeq 2500 was used to sequence the libraries paired-end at 2 x 150 bp. To increase sequence diversity, roughly 24-32% phiX was spiked into each library pool. Per the original workflow: The UMI-based MiGEC pipeline processed quality-filtered reads and removed over 80% of raw TCR sequences during error correction. IMGT germline references were used for alignment of VDJ genes, and clonotypes were defined by a unique CDR3 amino acid sequence together with V-J genes. Clonal expansion, Shannon diversity and CDR3 relatedness (CalcPairwiseDistances, ClusterSamples) were evaluated with VDJtools, and phylogenetic trees were built with CLCbio workbench. Using coefficient-of-variation modelling across technical triplicates, the study counted a clone as expanded if it had at least 8 unique UMIs. Clones were called with MiXCR by TCRdb after fastp trimmed the public reads at Q25, and only in-frame beta chains were retained. When rows share a CDR3 protein, they turn into one entry using the most common DNA and genes. The V and J calls follow TCRdb's processing rather than the paper's. This sample holds 120,000 or so distinct CDR3 sequences; roughly 3.2% were observed only once. Around 1.2% of the sample is taken by the ten largest.

There are 15 amino acids in the CDR3, from cysteine to phenylalanine inclusive. The kept DNA is CDR3 alone, 45 bases in frame from the first base. The germline V gene gives CDR1 as SGHDT and CDR2 as YYEEEE. V is cut by 5 bases and J by 5 bases, and the space between the germline ends is 17 bases. Study-wide findings and limitations: In phylogenetic analysis, the repertoires of 18 of 34 MS patients grouped into a cluster of related CDR3 sequences, which suggests a possible signature at the repertoire level. No clinical or MRI features were associated with the MS cluster, and the authors said that larger cohorts are needed. TCR clonal expansion was highest in HAM/TSP patients and lowest in MS patients, with MS patients falling below even healthy controls. No identical CDR3 amino acid sequences were found to be shared among expanded clones across subjects, suggesting that TCR-beta repertoires were private in all groups.

In its sample, this clonotype was seen many times. Its antigen is currently not known. Nothing much larger sits one base from this clone, and base qualities are not available. Unsorted PBMC libraries were generated from 2 million PBMCs stored in RNAlater at -80 °C until RNA extraction. The multiple sclerosis patients were enrolled in a US clinical protocol that used magnetic resonance imaging to evaluate disease progression. Peripheral blood underwent Ficoll-Hypaque density gradient centrifugation to isolate PBMCs, which were then cryopreserved in liquid nitrogen. This TCR was recovered from a woman aged 25 to 39 with multiple sclerosis. The rearranged segments are TRBV5-6 and TRBJ2-1; tentative D gene TRBD2, with 6 bases matching. Sample: PBMCs. The DNA sequence follows: TGTGCCAGCAGTTTCGGTAGCGGTAACCACAATGAGCAGTTCTTC. It encodes CASSFGSGNHNEQFF.